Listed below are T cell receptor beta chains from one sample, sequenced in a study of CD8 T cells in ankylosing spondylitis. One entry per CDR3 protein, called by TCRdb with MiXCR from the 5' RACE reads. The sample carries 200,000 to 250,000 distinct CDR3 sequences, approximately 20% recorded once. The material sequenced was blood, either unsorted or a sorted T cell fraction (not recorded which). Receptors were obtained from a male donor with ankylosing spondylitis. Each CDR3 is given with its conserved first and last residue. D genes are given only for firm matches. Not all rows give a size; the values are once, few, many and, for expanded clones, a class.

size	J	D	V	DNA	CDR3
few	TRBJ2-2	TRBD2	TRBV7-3	TGTGCCAGCAGCTTAGATGGGACTAGCGGGAGCGTCGGGGAGCTGTTTTTT	CASSLDGTSGSVGELFF
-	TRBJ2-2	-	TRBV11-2	TGTGCCAGCAGCTGGGGCGCGGGTGGGGAGCTGTTTTTT	CASSWGAGGELFF
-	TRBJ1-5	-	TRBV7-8	TGTGCCAGCAGCGAAGTCACAGGGCAAAGCCAGCCCCAGCATTTT	CASSEVTGQSQPQHF
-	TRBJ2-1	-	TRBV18	TGTGCCAGCTCCCCGAACAGTGAGGCCTACAATGAGCAGTTCTTC	CASSPNSEAYNEQFF
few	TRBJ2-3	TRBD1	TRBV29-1	TGCAGCGTTGAAGGTGGGACAGATACAAGCACAGATACGCAGTATTTT	CSVEGGTDTSTDTQYF
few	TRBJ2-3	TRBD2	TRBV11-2	TGTGCCAGCAGCTCCCACCCCACTAGCGGGGGAGGGTATAGCACAGATACGCAGTATTTT	CASSSHPTSGGGYSTDTQYF
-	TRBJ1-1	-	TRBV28	TGTGCCAGCAGTCGGGGATATGAAGCTTTCTTT	CASSRGYEAFF
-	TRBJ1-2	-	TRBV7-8	TGTGCCAGCAGTCCTTTCTTTGGGACACCCCAAGCTAACTATGGCTACACCTTC	CASSPFFGTPQANYGYTF
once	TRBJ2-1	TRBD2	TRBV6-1	TGTGCCAGCTCTCAGCGGGGAGTTGATGAGCAGTTCTTC	CASSQRGVDEQFF
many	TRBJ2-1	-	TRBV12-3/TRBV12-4	TGTGCCAGCAGTTTAGCGGGGCATGAGCAGTTCTTC	CASSLAGHEQFF
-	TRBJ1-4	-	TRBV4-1	TGCGCCAGCAGCCAAGGGGCAGGGGATGGTTGGCTGTTTTTT	CASSQGAGDGWLFF
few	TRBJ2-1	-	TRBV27	TGTGCCAGCAGTTTATCGGGAGGAGATGAGCAGTTCTTC	CASSLSGGDEQFF
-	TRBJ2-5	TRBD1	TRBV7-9	TGTGCCAGCAGGTTCACCGGGACAGGGGTCCAAGAGACCCAGTACTTC	CASRFTGTGVQETQYF
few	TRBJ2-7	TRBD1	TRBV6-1	TGTGCCAGCAGCCCCACCTCAGGACAGGGGGTTTTCTACGAGCAGTACTTC	CASSPTSGQGVFYEQYF
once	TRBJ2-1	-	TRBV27	TGTGCCAGCAGTTTCTCAGGTAACAATGAGCAGTTCTTC	CASSFSGNNEQFF
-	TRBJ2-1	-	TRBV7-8	TGTGCCAGCAGCTTAGCGCTGGGGCTTCACGGTGAGCAGTTCTTC	CASSLALGLHGEQFF
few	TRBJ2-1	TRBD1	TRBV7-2	TGTGCCAGCAGCCCAGGGGGCAAGGAGCAGTTCTTC	CASSPGGKEQFF
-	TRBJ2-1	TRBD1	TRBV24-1	TGTGCCACCAGTGATTTGAGGACAGGGCTCTCCAATGAGCAGTTCTTC	CATSDLRTGLSNEQFF
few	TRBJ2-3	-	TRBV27	TGTGCCAGCAGTTTATGGCAAAACACAGATACGCAGTATTTT	CASSLWQNTDTQYF
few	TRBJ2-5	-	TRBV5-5	TGTGCCAGCAGCATCGTTAGACAGGTCCAAGAGACCCAGTACTTC	CASSIVRQVQETQYF
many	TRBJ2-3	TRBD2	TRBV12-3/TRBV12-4	TGTGCCAGCAGTCCCCCTGGGGAGGGTATCACAGATACGCAGTATTTT	CASSPPGEGITDTQYF
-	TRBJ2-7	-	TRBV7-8	TGTGCCAGCAGCCCCGTCCGGACAGCCTACGAGCAGTACTTC	CASSPVRTAYEQYF
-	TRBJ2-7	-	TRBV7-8	TGTGCCAGCAGCCACAAAAGCTACGAGCAGTACTTC	CASSHKSYEQYF
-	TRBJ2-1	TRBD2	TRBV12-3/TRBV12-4	TGTGCCAGCAGTTCGCTTAAAGCGGGAGGGTACAATGAGCAGTTCTTC	CASSSLKAGGYNEQFF
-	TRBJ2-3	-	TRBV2	TGTGCCAGCAGTCCCCTAAGCCGCCCCCCCACAGATACGCAGTATTTT	CASSPLSRPPTDTQYF
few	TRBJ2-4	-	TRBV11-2	TGTGCCAGCAGCTCCGTGGCAGATCAAGGAAACATTCAGTACTTC	CASSSVADQGNIQYF
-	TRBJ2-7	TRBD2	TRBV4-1	TGCGCCAGCAGCGCACCCGATAGCGGGATTGGCTACGAGCAGTACTTC	CASSAPDSGIGYEQYF
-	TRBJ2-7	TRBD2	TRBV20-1	TGCAGTGCTTTTAGCGGGGGATCCTACGAGCAGTACTTC	CSAFSGGSYEQYF
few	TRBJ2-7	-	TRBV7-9	TGTGCCAGCAGCCAATCGCCAGGTCCCTCCTACGAGCAGTACTTC	CASSQSPGPSYEQYF
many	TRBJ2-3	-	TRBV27	TGTGCCAGCAGTTTTAGGGCGGGCCCGGCCACAGATACGCAGTATTTT	CASSFRAGPATDTQYF
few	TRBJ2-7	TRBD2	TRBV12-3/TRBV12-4	TGTGCCAGCAGCTGGACTAGCGGGAGTGTATGGGAGCAGTACTTC	CASSWTSGSVWEQYF
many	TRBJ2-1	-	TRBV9	TGTGCCAGCAGCGGTCTCGTCAATGAGCAGTTCTTC	CASSGLVNEQFF